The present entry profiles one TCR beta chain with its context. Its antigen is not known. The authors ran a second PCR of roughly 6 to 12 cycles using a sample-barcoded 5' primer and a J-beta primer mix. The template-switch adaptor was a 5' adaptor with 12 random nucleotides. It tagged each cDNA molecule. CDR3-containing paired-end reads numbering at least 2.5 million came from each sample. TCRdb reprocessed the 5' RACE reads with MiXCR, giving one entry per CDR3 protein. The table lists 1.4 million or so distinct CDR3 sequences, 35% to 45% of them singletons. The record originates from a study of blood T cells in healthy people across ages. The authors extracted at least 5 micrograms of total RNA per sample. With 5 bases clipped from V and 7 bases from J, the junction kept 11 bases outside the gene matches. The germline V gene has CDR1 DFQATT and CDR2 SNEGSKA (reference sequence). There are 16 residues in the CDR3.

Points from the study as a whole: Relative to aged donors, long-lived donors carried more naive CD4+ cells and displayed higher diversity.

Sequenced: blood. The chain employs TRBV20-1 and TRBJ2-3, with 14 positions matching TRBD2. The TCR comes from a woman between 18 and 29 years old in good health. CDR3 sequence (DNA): TGCAGTGCTTGGACTAGCGGGAGGTTCAGGGACAATACGCAGTATTTT. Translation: CSAWTSGRFRDNTQYF.